This is a list of T cell receptor beta chains from one sample in a study of shared clonotypes between healthy human individuals. Only in-frame clones appear in the TCRdb table, and some are missing; sequencing was by immunoSEQ multiplex PCR. The data contain a few hundred thousand clones, over 70% of them singletons. The material sequenced was memory CD4+ T cells sorted from blood. These receptors all come from a man aged 30-40 years in good health. Both conserved end residues are part of each CDR3. D genes are given only for firm matches. Expanded clones get a size class; other rows say once, few or many, or leave the size out.

V gene	D gene	J gene	clone size	CDR3 protein	CDR3 DNA
TRBV5-1	.	TRBJ2-7	.	CASSSPFRGEQYF	TGCGCCAGCAGCTCCCCTTTCCGCGGCGAGCAGTACTTC
TRBV10-3	TRBD1	TRBJ2-3	.	CAARTGGAPTDTQYF	TGTGCCGCTAGAACAGGGGGCGCCCCCACAGATACGCAGTATTTT
TRBV4-1	.	TRBJ1-3	.	CASRPGGANGNTIYF	TGCGCCAGCAGACCTGGGGGCGCCAATGGAAACACCATATATTTT
TRBV7-2	.	TRBJ2-4	.	CASTDYLLVGSKNIQYF	TGTGCCAGCACTGACTATTTACTGGTTGGGTCGAAAAACATTCAGTACTTC
TRBV19	.	TRBJ2-7	many	CASAKGSSYEQYF	TGTGCCAGTGCAAAAGGGAGTTCCTACGAGCAGTACTTC
TRBV5-1	TRBD2	TRBJ2-7	.	CASSLAASYEQYF	TGCGCCAGCAGTCTAGCGGCCTCCTACGAGCAGTACTTC
TRBV6-1	.	TRBJ2-1	.	CASSEGRYNEQFF	TGTGCCAGCAGTGAAGGACGGTACAATGAGCAGTTCTTC
TRBV5-1	TRBD2	TRBJ2-5	.	CASSFGGLAGEETQYF	TGCGCCAGCAGCTTCGGAGGACTAGCGGGAGAAGAGACCCAGTACTTC
TRBV27	.	TRBJ1-5	.	CASSLSSGSNQPQHF	TGTGCCAGCAGTTTATCCTCGGGGAGCAATCAGCCCCAGCATTTT
TRBV29-1	.	TRBJ2-5	.	CSVEGRDHGTQETQYF	TGCAGCGTTGAAGGGCGGGACCATGGGACACAAGAGACCCAGTACTTC
TRBV7-8	TRBD1	TRBJ2-2	.	CASSLGQGTGELFF	TGTGCCAGCAGCTTGGGACAGGGCACCGGGGAGCTGTTTTTT
TRBV6-1	.	TRBJ1-5	.	CASSDRVNQPQHF	TGTGCCAGCAGTGACAGAGTCAATCAGCCCCAGCATTTT
TRBV9	TRBD1	TRBJ2-5	.	CASSVTPGQPQETQYF	TGTGCCAGCAGCGTAACGCCGGGACAGCCCCAAGAGACCCAGTACTTC
TRBV28	TRBD1	TRBJ1-2	many	CASNAGTGKIYGYTF	TGTGCCAGCAACGCCGGGACAGGGAAGATCTATGGCTACACCTTC
TRBV7-3	.	TRBJ2-2	few	CASSLASNTGELFF	TGTGCCAGCAGTCTAGCATCGAACACCGGGGAGCTGTTTTTT
TRBV18	TRBD1	TRBJ1-5	.	CASSPTGQVGPQHF	TGTGCCAGCTCACCCACCGGACAGGTGGGGCCCCAGCATTTT
TRBV19	.	TRBJ1-5	.	CASSRDPWQPQHF	TGTGCCAGTAGTCGGGACCCGTGGCAGCCCCAGCATTTT
TRBV9	.	TRBJ2-1	few	CASSETGLGSYNEQFF	TGTGCCAGCAGCGAAACAGGGTTGGGTTCCTACAATGAGCAGTTCTTC
TRBV6-6	.	TRBJ1-1	many	CASSYSQNTEAFF	TGTGCCAGCAGTTATTCCCAGAACACTGAAGCTTTCTTT
TRBV4-3	.	TRBJ2-7	.	CASSQMASYEQYF	TGCGCCAGCAGCCAGATGGCTAGCTACGAGCAGTACTTC
TRBV5-6	TRBD1	TRBJ1-2	.	CASSFLGTGGGGYTF	TGTGCCAGCAGCTTCCTCGGGACAGGGGGCGGTGGCTACACCTTC
TRBV5-6	TRBD1	TRBJ1-2	once	CASSQRDSNYGYTF	TGTGCCAGCAGCCAGAGGGACAGTAACTATGGCTACACCTTC
TRBV5-5	.	TRBJ2-6	.	CASTGTAHPGANVLTF	TGTGCCAGCACCGGGACGGCGCACCCTGGGGCCAACGTCCTGACTTTC
TRBV6-6	.	TRBJ2-7	.	CASYTPGARSYEQYF	TGTGCCAGTTATACACCAGGGGCGCGAAGCTACGAGCAGTACTTC
TRBV18	.	TRBJ2-7	.	CASASPGAPYEQYF	TGTGCCAGCGCATCCCCCGGTGCCCCCTACGAGCAGTACTTC
TRBV28	TRBD2	TRBJ2-7	.	CASSELAGVKERVQYF	TGTGCCAGCAGTGAACTAGCGGGAGTCAAAGAACGAGTACAGTACTTC
TRBV6-5	.	TRBJ2-7	.	CASSHRDHEQYF	TGTGCCAGCAGCCACAGGGACCACGAGCAGTACTTC
TRBV7-3	.	TRBJ2-1	.	CASSLSLYNEQFF	TGTGCCAGCAGCTTAAGCCTATACAATGAGCAGTTCTTC
TRBV7-6	.	TRBJ1-5	.	CASSLEIGSNQPQHF	TGTGCCAGCAGCCTCGAAATTGGCAGCAATCAGCCCCAGCATTTT
TRBV18	.	TRBJ1-2	few	CASSPIYRDSGYTF	TGTGCCAGCTCACCCATTTATAGAGACAGTGGCTACACCTTC
TRBV15	TRBD2	TRBJ2-7	.	CATSRIAGSVEEQYF	TGTGCCACCAGCCGAATAGCGGGATCGGTTGAAGAGCAGTACTTC
TRBV18	TRBD2	TRBJ2-1	few	CASSTGLAGLNEQFF	TGTGCCAGCTCAACGGGACTAGCGGGCCTCAATGAGCAGTTCTTC
TRBV5-8	.	TRBJ2-2	.	CASIGFSNTGELFF	TGTGCCAGCATCGGGTTCTCGAACACCGGGGAGCTGTTTTTT
TRBV9	.	TRBJ1-1	.	CASSVQKGTEAFF	TGTGCCAGCAGCGTCCAAAAGGGGACTGAAGCTTTCTTT
TRBV30	TRBD2	TRBJ2-5	.	CAWSDGTSGYQETQYF	TGTGCCTGGAGTGACGGGACTAGCGGCTACCAAGAGACCCAGTACTTC
TRBV4-2	.	TRBJ2-1	.	CASDGGGSYNEQFF	TGTGCCAGCGACGGGGGCGGGTCCTACAATGAGCAGTTCTTC
TRBV5-4	TRBD2	TRBJ2-1	.	CASSLWAGGNYNEQFF	TGTGCCAGCAGCTTGTGGGCGGGAGGAAACTACAATGAGCAGTTCTTC
TRBV19	.	TRBJ1-3	.	CASRATGYSGNTIYF	TGTGCCAGTAGAGCAACGGGCTACTCTGGAAACACCATATATTTT
TRBV27	.	TRBJ2-7	.	CASSFRGSNEQYF	TGTGCCAGCAGTTTTAGGGGTAGCAACGAGCAGTACTTC
TRBV29-1	.	TRBJ2-7	.	CSVGTAYEQYF	TGCAGCGTTGGCACAGCCTACGAGCAGTACTTC
TRBV19	TRBD1	TRBJ2-2	.	CASSPGTGIGELFF	TGTGCCAGTAGTCCGGGGACAGGGATCGGGGAGCTGTTTTTT
TRBV6-1	.	TRBJ2-7	.	CASIASRLNYEQYF	TGTGCCAGCATAGCGAGTCGACTCAACTACGAGCAGTACTTC
TRBV10-3	TRBD2	TRBJ2-1	.	CAISTGTSIYNEQFF	TGTGCCATCAGTACCGGGACTAGCATATATAATGAGCAGTTCTTC
TRBV19	TRBD2	TRBJ2-7	.	CASSIRLAGERTYEQYF	TGTGCCAGTAGTATTAGGCTAGCGGGAGAAAGGACCTACGAGCAGTACTTC
TRBV28	TRBD1	TRBJ2-3	.	CASSFWDRTITSTDTQYF	TGTGCCAGCAGTTTCTGGGACAGGACAATTACTAGCACAGATACGCAGTATTTT
TRBV6-1	TRBD2	TRBJ2-7	.	CASSELGGSYEQYF	TGTGCCAGCAGTGAATTGGGAGGGAGCTACGAGCAGTACTTC
TRBV10-3	.	TRBJ1-1	.	CAISDSGTPVTEAFF	TGTGCCATCAGTGACTCAGGGACACCGGTCACTGAAGCTTTCTTT
TRBV18	TRBD1	TRBJ2-5	.	CASSHDREETQYF	TGTGCCAGCTCACACGACAGGGAAGAGACCCAGTACTTC
TRBV4-1	TRBD1	TRBJ2-5	.	CASSQEGQGAKETQYF	TGCGCCAGCAGCCAAGAGGGACAGGGGGCAAAAGAGACCCAGTACTTC
TRBV2	.	TRBJ2-3	many	CATRRSTDTQYF	TGTGCCACCCGGCGGAGCACAGATACGCAGTATTTT
TRBV11-3	.	TRBJ2-7	.	CASSFSGTGEQYF	TGTGCCAGCAGCTTTAGTGGCACTGGCGAGCAGTACTTC
TRBV21-1	.	TRBJ2-7	few	CARPSDPRGEGLSCEQYF	TGTGCCAGACCCTCGGATCCCAGGGGCGAAGGACTTAGCTGCGAGCAGTACTTC
TRBV7-7	.	TRBJ1-1	few	CASSKAENTEAFF	TGTGCTAGCAGCAAAGCAGAAAACACTGAAGCTTTCTTT
TRBV19	.	TRBJ2-3	.	CASSMAGWGTDTQYF	TGTGCCAGTAGTATGGCAGGGTGGGGCACAGATACGCAGTATTTT
TRBV7-2	TRBD2	TRBJ2-1	.	CASRSTSGRGDEQFF	TGTGCCAGCAGATCAACTAGCGGGAGAGGGGATGAGCAGTTCTTC
TRBV18	TRBD1	TRBJ2-7	.	CASSPGQTPYEQYF	TGTGCCAGCTCACCGGGACAGACCCCCTACGAGCAGTACTTC